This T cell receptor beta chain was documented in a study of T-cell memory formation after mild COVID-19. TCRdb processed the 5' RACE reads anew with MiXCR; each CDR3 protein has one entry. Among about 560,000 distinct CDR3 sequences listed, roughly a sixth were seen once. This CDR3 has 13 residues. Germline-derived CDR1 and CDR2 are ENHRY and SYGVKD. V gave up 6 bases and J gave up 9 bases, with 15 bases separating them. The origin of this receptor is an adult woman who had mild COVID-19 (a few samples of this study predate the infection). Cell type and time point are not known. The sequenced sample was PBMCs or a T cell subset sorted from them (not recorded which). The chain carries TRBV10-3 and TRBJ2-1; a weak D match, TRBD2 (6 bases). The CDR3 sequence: CAISLGTPGEQFF. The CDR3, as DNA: TGTGCCATCAGCCTCGGGACTCCGGGTGAGCAGTTCTTC.